This TCR beta chain was sequenced in a study of blood T cells in healthy people across ages. Germline V CDR1 and CDR2: SGHKS, YYEKEE (reference sequence). The CDR3 totals 15 residues. Study conclusions and caveats: Naive CD4+ cells and diversity were both higher in long-lived donors than in aged donors. Correlation between TCR beta diversity and naive T cell percentage was strong. The lack of PBMC sorting stopped any conclusive naive versus antigen-experienced comparison.

A remark on this clonotype: Its antigen is currently unknown.

It was with a sample-barcoded 5' primer and a J-beta primer mix that a second PCR of roughly 7 to 12 cycles was run. TCRdb called the 5' RACE reads again in MiXCR, with one record for every CDR3 protein. Here the sample spans 1 million to 1.2 million distinct CDR3 sequences, around two fifths being singletons. This sequence was found in a man in his late teens or twenties in good health. The source material was blood. J is TRBJ2-1 and V is TRBV5-5, with 7 positions matching TRBD1. The J call is in doubt because the DNA end fits TRBJ2-7 better. CDR3 DNA sequence: TGTGCCAGCAGGTCTACAGGGGCTGCCTACAATGAGCAGTACTTC. Its translation: CASRSTGAAYNEQYF.